Below are 7 T cell receptor beta chains sequenced from a single sample in a study of T cell repertoires in cytomegalovirus infection. These receptors are not linked to any known antigen. One entry per CDR3 protein results from TCRdb running MiXCR on the reads. The table lists 71,000 or so distinct CDR3 sequences, about 20% of them singletons. The sample was CD8+ T cells from cultured PBMCs, taken from culture after CMV antigen stimulation. Every receptor here comes from a human donor in good health (CMV status not recorded). Some clones in this sample may be carry-over from other donors' samples.

A single count supports this clonotype. The chain has TRBV10-3 and TRBJ1-2; 8 bases align to TRBD1. The CDR3 extends over 16 amino acids. Germline lookup yields CDR1 ENHRY and CDR2 SYGVKD. Trimming removed 4 bases from V and 5 bases from J; junction bases left unmatched: 12. The CDR3 loop is CAISGAETGDYYGYTF. Here the CDR3 DNA reads TGTGCCATCAGTGGCGCCGAGACAGGGGATTATTATGGCTACACCTTC.

This clonotype was observed a few times. V gene TRBV7-8 combines with J gene TRBJ1-1, with D possibly being TRBD1 (5 bases). The CDR3 length is 15 residues. Trimming took 1 base from V and 7 from J, leaving 16 bases between them. Germline V gene sequence: CDR1 SGHVS, CDR2 FQNEAQ. CDR3 sequence: CASSLEGTVIFEAFF. The CDR3 nucleotides read TGTGCCAGCAGCTTAGAGGGGACCGTCATTTTTGAAGCTTTCTTT.

The chain recombines TRBV7-9 with TRBJ2-7; 7 bases are a match to TRBD1. This CDR3 has 15 amino acids. Per germline, CDR1 SEHNR and CDR2 FQNEAQ (reference sequence). V was clipped by 5 bases and J by 6 bases; unmatched bases: 13. The CDR3 nucleotides are TGTGCCAGCAGCGAACAGACAGGGCGGACCTCCGAGCAGTACTTC. Its protein is CASSEQTGRTSEQYF.

The chain links TRBV12-3 or TRBV12-4 to TRBJ2-5; 7 bases line up with TRBD1. V gave up 6 bases and J gave up 5 bases; unmatched junction bases: 9. The CDR3 runs to 14 residues. The CDR3 here is CASSPEGAPETQYF. CDR3 DNA sequence: TGTGCCAGCAGCCCCGAGGGGGCGCCGGAGACCCAGTACTTC.

This clonotype came up many times. The V call is TRBV27, the J call TRBJ2-1; D perhaps matches TRBD1 (5 bases). This CDR3 comprises 14 residues. The germline CDR1 and CDR2 sequences are MNHEY and SMNVEV (reference sequence). Trimming cost V 3 bases and J 9 bases, with 15 bases left between them. The CDR3 protein is CASSLPGLRPEQFF. The CDR3 DNA follows: TGTGCCAGCAGTTTGCCAGGGTTACGTCCTGAGCAGTTCTTC.

This sequence joins TRBV5-4 and TRBJ2-2, with 9 bases identical to TRBD1. Germline-derived CDR1 and CDR2 are SGHNT and YYREEE (reference sequence). This CDR3 spans 15 amino acids. The J segment lost 11 bases and the V segment lost 4 bases, leaving 12 bases of the junction unmatched. Here the CDR3 DNA reads TGTGCCAGCAGCCCCCGGGGACAGGGCTTCCATGAGCTGTTTTTT. Translation: CASSPRGQGFHELFF.

The J gene is TRBJ1-6, the V gene TRBV7-2, with D maybe TRBD1 (6 bases). The length of the CDR3 is 16 residues. Between the trimmed V and J ends, which lost 0 bases and 9 bases, there was a span of 15 bases. CDR1 and CDR2 from the germline V gene are SGHTA and FQGNSA. The DNA for the CDR3 is TGTGCCAGCAGCTTAGCTACCAGGGGCATCGGTTCACCCCTCCACTTT. As protein: CASSLATRGIGSPLHF.